This T cell receptor beta chain is drawn from a study of T cell responses to AZD1222 COVID-19 vaccine. The repertoire was sequenced with immunoSEQ multiplex PCR; TCRdb's copy has only in-frame clones and lacks some. The sample consists of some 130,000 clones, about 89% of them appearing once. This clonotype was obtained from an adult who received the AZD1222 COVID-19 vaccine. The material sequenced was peripheral blood, taken 28 days after the second AZD1222 dose.

The CDR3 here is CASSLMTAQETQYF. For the CDR3, the DNA is TGTGCCAGCAGCTTAATGACAGCACAAGAGACCCAGTACTTC. This chain joins TRBV7-9 and TRBJ2-5; maybe TRBD1 (5 bases). This CDR3 is built from 14 residues. The V gene lost 2 bases and the J gene lost 2 bases, with 9 bases spanning the gap. Germline CDR1 and CDR2: SEHNR and FQNEAQ (reference sequence).